Each of the 12 T cell receptor beta chains below was sequenced from the same sample in a study of identical twins. TCRdb ran MiXCR on the 5' RACE reads and lists one entry per CDR3 protein. The sample lists some 560,000 distinct CDR3 sequences, more than 9% occurring once. The sample was also reused in another study, on yellow fever vaccine responses in identical twins.

The source material was PBMCs. Receptors were obtained from a woman under 30 in good health.

This clonotype was observed at least ten times. The chain joins TRBV4-2 to TRBJ1-5; D gene ambiguous. The CDR3 sequence is 13 residues long. Deletions cut 1 base from V and 4 bases from J, with 5 bases between. CDR1 LGHNA and CDR2 YNFKEQ come from the germline V gene. CDR3 sequence reads: CASSQAENQPQHF. Here the CDR3 DNA reads TGTGCCAGCAGCCAAGCAGAGAATCAGCCCCAGCATTTT.

In this sample, this clonotype turned up many times. The CDR3 is CASSQASEPYNEQFF. DNA of the CDR3: TGTGCCAGCAGCCAAGCCAGCGAACCCTACAATGAGCAGTTCTTC. V gene TRBV4-2 combines with J gene TRBJ2-1, with D unclear. The CDR3 covers 15 residues. Germline-derived CDR1 and CDR2 are LGHNA and YNFKEQ. V was pared by 1 base and J by 2 bases, with 9 bases between.

The chain couples TRBV6-6 to TRBJ2-7; tentatively, D is TRBD1 (6 bases). CDR3 length equals 13 residues. The germline V gene has CDR1 MNHNY and CDR2 SVGAGI (reference sequence). V was pared by 4 bases and J by 7 bases, with 14 bases between. The CDR3 spells CASSSDSLREQYF. The CDR3 bases are TGTGCCAGCAGTTCGGACAGTCTTCGGGAGCAGTACTTC.

This clonotype was observed many times. The V gene is TRBV7-9, the J gene TRBJ2-7; D assignment may be TRBD1 or TRBD2 (5 bases each). The CDR3 totals 13 residues. V gave up 4 bases and J gave up 4 bases, with 11 bases separating them. CDR1 SEHNR and CDR2 FQNEAQ come from the germline V gene (reference sequence). The CDR3 region is CASSWGTKYEQYF. The DNA of the CDR3 is TGTGCCAGCAGCTGGGGGACCAAATACGAGCAGTACTTC.

The CDR3 coding sequence is TGCAGTGCCGAGACCCGAGAGTCCTACGAGCAGTACTTC. Its protein product is CSAETRESYEQYF. The chain carries TRBV20-1 and TRBJ2-7; D unclear. The CDR3 runs to 13 residues. The V gene's germline CDR1 is DFQATT and CDR2 SNEGSKA (reference sequence). Trimming took 6 bases from V and 1 from J, leaving 13 bases between them.

The chain carries TRBV12-3 or TRBV12-4 and TRBJ1-6, with D uncertain. The length of the CDR3 is 15 residues. With 5 bases removed from V and 7 bases from J, the gap between germline ends came to 15 bases. CDR3 protein: CASSATRRRNSPLHF. The DNA of the CDR3 is TGTGCCAGCAGTGCGACCAGGCGGCGGAATTCACCCCTCCACTTT.

The sample holds one count of this clonotype. A read error may be the cause here, since a much bigger clone is one base away. It is likely a read error, because the conserved phenylalanine at the end of the CDR3 is missing. The CDR3 protein is CASSQRNEQFY. CDR3 nucleotides: TGTGCCAGCAGTCAAAGGAATGAGCAGTTCTAC. V usage is TRBV6-2 or TRBV6-3 and J usage is TRBJ2-1; D unresolved. The CDR3 covers 11 residues. Germline values: CDR1 MNHEY, CDR2 SVGEGT. V lost 5 bases and J 7 bases, leaving 6 bases between the germline ends.

The chain employs TRBV18 and TRBJ2-7; D not resolved. The CDR3 covers 15 residues. The V gene's germline CDR1 is KGHSH and CDR2 LQKENI. V lost 3 bases to trimming and J lost 0 bases, with 12 bases between them. The CDR3 sequence is CASSPQQESSYEQYF. The DNA for the CDR3 is TGTGCCAGCTCACCCCAGCAGGAGAGCTCCTACGAGCAGTACTTC.

This chain joins TRBV6-1 and TRBJ2-7; D gene ambiguous. Germline assignment: CDR1 MNHNS and CDR2 SASEGT. This CDR3 spans 12 amino acids. Deletions cut 3 bases from V and 7 bases from J, with 10 bases between. The CDR3 DNA follows: TGTGCCAGCAGTGATATGAAGAGAGAGCAGTACTTC. Translating gives CASSDMKREQYF.

The chain couples TRBV7-6 to TRBJ2-3; D unclear. Trimming stripped 1 base from V and 9 bases from J, with 11 bases between. The CDR3 covers 13 residues. Germline CDR1 SGHVS, CDR2 FNYEAQ. The CDR3 nucleotides are TGTGCCAGCAGCTTAGGATCTACAGCGACGCAGTATTTT. Encoded protein: CASSLGSTATQYF.

This clonotype has a handful of counts. The chain couples TRBV7-8 to TRBJ2-7, with 8 bases aligning to TRBD1. V trimming: 1 base; J trimming: 6 bases; junction bases outside the gene matches: 11. In germline, CDR1 is SGHVS, CDR2 FQNEAQ. This CDR3 comprises 16 residues. CDR3 DNA sequence: TGTGCCAGCAGCTTAGTCTGGGAGGACAGGGTTGGCGAGCAGTACTTC. Amino acids: CASSLVWEDRVGEQYF.

This clonotype was detected only a few times. The chain uses TRBV29-1 and TRBJ2-7, with 11 bases identical to TRBD2. Germline V CDR1 and CDR2: SQVTM, ANQGSEA. J gave up 7 bases and V 1 base, and 0 bases lay outside the gene matches. The CDR3 has 12 residues. CDR3 loop: CSVEGLAGEQYF. CDR3 DNA: TGCAGCGTTGAAGGACTAGCGGGGGAGCAGTACTTC.